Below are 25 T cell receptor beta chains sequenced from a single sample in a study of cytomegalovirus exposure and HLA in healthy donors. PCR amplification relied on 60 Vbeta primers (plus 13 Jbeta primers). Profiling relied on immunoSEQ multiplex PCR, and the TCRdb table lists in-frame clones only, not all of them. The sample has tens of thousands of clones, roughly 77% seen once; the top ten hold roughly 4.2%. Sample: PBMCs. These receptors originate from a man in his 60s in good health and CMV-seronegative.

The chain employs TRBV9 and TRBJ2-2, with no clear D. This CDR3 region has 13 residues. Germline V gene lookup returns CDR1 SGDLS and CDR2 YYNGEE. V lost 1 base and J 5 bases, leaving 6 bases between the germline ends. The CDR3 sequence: CASSVLTTGELFF. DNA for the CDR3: TGTGCCAGCAGCGTACTAACTACCGGGGAGCTGTTTTTT. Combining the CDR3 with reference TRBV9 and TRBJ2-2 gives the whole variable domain DSGVTQTPKHLITATGQRVTLRCSPRSGDLSVYWYQQSLDQGLQFLIQYYNGEERAKGNILERFSAQQFPDLHSELNLSSLELGDSALYFCASSVLTTGELFFGEGSRLTVL.

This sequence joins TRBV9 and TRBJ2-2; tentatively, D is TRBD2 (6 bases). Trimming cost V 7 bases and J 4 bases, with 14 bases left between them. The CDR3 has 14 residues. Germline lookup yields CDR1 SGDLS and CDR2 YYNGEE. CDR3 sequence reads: CASSEGLITGELFF. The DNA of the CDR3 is TGTGCCAGCTCGGAGGGGCTTATCACCGGGGAGCTGTTTTTT. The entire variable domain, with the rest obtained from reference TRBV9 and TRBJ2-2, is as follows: DSGVTQTPKHLITATGQRVTLRCSPRSGDLSVYWYQQSLDQGLQFLIQYYNGEERAKGNILERFSAQQFPDLHSELNLSSLELGDSALYFCASSEGLITGELFFGEGSRLTVL.

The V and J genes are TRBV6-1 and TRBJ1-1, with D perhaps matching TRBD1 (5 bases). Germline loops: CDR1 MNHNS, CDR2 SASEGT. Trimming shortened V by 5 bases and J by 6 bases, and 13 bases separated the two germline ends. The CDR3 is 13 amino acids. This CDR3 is CASSFPGRAEAFF. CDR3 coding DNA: TGTGCCAGCAGTTTCCCAGGGAGGGCTGAAGCTTTCTTT.

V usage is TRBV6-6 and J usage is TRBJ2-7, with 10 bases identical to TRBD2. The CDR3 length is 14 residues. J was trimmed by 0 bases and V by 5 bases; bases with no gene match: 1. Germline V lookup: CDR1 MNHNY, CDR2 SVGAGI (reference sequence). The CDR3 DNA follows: TGTGCCAGCAGTCTAGCGGGGGACTCCTACGAGCAGTACTTC. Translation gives CASSLAGDSYEQYF.

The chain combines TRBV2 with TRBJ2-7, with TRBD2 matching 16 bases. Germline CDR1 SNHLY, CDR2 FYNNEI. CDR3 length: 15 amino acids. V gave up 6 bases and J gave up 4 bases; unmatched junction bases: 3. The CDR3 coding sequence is TGTGCCAGCAGGGAGGGACTAGCGGGGGGGTACGAGCAGTACTTC. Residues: CASREGLAGGYEQYF.

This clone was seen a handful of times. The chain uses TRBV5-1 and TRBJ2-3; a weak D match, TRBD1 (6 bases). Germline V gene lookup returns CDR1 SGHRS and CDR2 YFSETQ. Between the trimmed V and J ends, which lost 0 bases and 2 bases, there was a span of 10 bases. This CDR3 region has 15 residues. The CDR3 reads CASSLVGQYTDTQYF. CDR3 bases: TGCGCCAGCAGCTTGGTCGGACAGTACACAGATACGCAGTATTTT.

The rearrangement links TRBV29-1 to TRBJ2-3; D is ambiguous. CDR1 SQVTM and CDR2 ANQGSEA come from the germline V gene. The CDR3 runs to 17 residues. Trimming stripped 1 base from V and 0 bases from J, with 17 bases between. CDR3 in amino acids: CSVEGTAGASSTDTQYF. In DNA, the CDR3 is TGCAGCGTTGAAGGTACCGCAGGTGCTTCTAGCACAGATACGCAGTATTTT.

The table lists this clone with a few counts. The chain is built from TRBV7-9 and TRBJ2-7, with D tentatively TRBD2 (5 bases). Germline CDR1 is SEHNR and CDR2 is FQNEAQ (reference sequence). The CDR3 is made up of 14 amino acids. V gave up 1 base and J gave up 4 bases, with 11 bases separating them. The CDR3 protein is CASSLVPPGYEQYF. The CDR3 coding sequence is TGTGCCAGCAGCTTAGTCCCCCCGGGATACGAGCAGTACTTC.

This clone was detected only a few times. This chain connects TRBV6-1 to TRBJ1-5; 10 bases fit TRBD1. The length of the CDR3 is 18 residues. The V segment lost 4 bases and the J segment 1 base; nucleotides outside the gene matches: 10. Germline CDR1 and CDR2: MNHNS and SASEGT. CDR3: CASSVTRQGAGSNQPQHF. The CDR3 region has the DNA TGTGCCAGCAGTGTGACCCGACAGGGGGCGGGAAGCAATCAGCCCCAGCATTTT.

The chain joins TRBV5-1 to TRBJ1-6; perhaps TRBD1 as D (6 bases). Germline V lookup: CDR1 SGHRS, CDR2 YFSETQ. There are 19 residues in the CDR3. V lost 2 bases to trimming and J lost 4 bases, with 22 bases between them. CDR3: CASSFGPPQGATYNSPLHF. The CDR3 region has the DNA TGCGCCAGCAGCTTTGGCCCCCCACAGGGCGCCACGTATAATTCACCCCTCCACTTT.

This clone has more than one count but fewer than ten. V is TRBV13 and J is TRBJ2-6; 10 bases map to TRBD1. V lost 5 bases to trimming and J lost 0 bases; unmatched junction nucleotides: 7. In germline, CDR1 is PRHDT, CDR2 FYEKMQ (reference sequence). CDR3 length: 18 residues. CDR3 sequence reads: CASSGRTGGLSGANVLTF. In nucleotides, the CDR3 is TGTGCCAGCAGCGGGCGGACAGGGGGGCTCTCTGGGGCCAACGTCCTGACTTTC.

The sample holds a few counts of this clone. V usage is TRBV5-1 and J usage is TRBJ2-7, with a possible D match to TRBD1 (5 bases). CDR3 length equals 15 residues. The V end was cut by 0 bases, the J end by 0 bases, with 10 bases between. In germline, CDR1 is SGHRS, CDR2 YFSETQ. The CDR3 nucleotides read TGCGCCAGCAGCTTGGGTCAGGGCCTCTCCTACGAGCAGTACTTC. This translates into CASSLGQGLSYEQYF.

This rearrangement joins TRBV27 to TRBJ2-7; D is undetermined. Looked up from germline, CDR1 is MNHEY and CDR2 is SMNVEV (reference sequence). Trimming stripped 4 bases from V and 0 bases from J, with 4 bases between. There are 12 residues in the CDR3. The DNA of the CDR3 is TGTGCCAGCAGTTCCCTCTCCTACGAGCAGTACTTC. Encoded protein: CASSSLSYEQYF.

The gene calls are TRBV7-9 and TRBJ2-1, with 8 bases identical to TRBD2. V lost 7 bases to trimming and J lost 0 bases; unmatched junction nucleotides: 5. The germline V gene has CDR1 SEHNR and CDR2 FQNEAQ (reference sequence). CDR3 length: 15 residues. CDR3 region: CASIERGSSYNEQFF. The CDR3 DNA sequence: TGTGCCAGCATCGAGCGGGGGAGCTCCTACAATGAGCAGTTCTTC.

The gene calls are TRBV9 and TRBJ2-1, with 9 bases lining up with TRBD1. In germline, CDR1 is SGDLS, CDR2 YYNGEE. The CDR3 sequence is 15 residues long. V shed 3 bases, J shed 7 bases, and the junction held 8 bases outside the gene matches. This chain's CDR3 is CASSANRGLGNEQFF. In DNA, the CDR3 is TGTGCCAGCAGCGCCAACAGGGGGCTGGGGAATGAGCAGTTCTTC.

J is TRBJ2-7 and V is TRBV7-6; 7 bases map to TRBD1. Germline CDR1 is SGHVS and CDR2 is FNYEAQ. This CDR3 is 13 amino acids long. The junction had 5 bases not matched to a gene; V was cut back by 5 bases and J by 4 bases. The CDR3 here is CASSPGDSYEQYF. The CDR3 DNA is TGTGCCAGCAGCCCCGGGGACAGTTACGAGCAGTACTTC.

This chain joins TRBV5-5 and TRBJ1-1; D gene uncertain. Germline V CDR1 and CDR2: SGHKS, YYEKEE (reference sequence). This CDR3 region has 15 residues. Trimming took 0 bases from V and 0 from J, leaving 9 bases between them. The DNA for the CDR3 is TGTGCCAGCAGCTTGGCCAGAAATATGAACACTGAAGCTTTCTTT. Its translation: CASSLARNMNTEAFF.

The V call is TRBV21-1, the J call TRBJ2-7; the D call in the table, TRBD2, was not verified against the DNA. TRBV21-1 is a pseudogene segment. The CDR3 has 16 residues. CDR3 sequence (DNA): TGTGCCAGAGGGAGAGTCCCTAATCTGGGGAATAAGGAGCAGTACTTC. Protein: CARGRVPNLGNKEQYF.

The CDR3 protein is CASSYGGASEAFF. In DNA, the CDR3 is TGTGCCAGCAGTTACGGGGGGGCTTCCGAAGCTTTCTTT. The genes are TRBV6-6 and TRBJ1-1, with D perhaps TRBD1 (6 bases). The V end was cut by 2 bases, the J end by 8 bases, with 12 bases between. The CDR3 extends over 13 amino acids. CDR1 is MNHNY and CDR2 is SVGAGI in the germline V gene (reference sequence).

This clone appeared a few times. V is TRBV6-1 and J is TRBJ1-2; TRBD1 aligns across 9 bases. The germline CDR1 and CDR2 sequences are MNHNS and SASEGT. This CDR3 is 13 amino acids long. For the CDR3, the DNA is TGTGCGGTTGCGGGGACAGGGCTAGGCGGCTACACCTTC. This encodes CAVAGTGLGGYTF.

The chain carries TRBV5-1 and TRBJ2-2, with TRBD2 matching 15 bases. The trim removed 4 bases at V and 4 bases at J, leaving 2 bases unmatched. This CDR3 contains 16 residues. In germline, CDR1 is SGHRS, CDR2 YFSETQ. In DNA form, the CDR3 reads TGCGCCAGCAGCGGGACTAGCGGGGGGATCACCGGGGAGCTGTTTTTT. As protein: CASSGTSGGITGELFF.

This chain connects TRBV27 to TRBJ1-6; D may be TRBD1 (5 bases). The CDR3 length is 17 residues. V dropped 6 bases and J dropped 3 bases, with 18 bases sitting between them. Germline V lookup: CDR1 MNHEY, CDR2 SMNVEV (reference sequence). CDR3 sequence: CASRPDQGMVYNSPLHF. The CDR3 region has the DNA TGTGCCAGCAGGCCCGACCAGGGAATGGTCTATAATTCACCCCTCCACTTT.

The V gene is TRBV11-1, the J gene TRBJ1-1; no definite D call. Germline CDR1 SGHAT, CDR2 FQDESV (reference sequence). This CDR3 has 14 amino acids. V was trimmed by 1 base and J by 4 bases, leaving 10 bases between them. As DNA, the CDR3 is TGTGCCAGCAGCTTAGTGAGAGGTGGCACTGAAGCTTTCTTT. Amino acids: CASSLVRGGTEAFF.

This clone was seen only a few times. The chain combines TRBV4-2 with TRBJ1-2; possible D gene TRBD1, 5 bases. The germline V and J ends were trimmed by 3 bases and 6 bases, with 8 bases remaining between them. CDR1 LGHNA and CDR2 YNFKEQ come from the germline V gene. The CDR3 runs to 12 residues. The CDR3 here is CASSQGLHGYTF. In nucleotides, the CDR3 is TGTGCCAGCAGCCAGGGGCTTCATGGCTACACCTTC.

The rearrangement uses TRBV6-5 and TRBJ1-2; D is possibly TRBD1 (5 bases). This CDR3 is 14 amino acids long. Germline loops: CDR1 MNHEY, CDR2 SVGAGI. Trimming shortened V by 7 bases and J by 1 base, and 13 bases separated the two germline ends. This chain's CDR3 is CASTTGGNNYGYTF. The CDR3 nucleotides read TGTGCCAGCACGACGGGGGGAAATAACTATGGCTACACCTTC.